One sample yielded the 20 T cell receptor beta chains listed below, sequenced in a study of cytomegalovirus exposure and HLA in healthy donors. The table came from immunoSEQ multiplex PCR; TCRdb's copy has only in-frame clones and leaves some out. The sample consists of a few hundred thousand clones, about 90% of them appearing once. Source material: PBMCs. These receptors originate from a woman between 18 and 29 years old in good health and CMV-seronegative.

The chain has TRBV9 and TRBJ2-7, with D perhaps matching TRBD1 (6 bases). The CDR3 covers 15 residues. V lost 4 bases, J lost 3 bases, and 17 bases lay in between. The germline V gene encodes CDR1 SGDLS and CDR2 YYNGEE. DNA for the CDR3: TGTGCCAGCAGCCCACGACAGGACGCGTACTACGAGCAGTACTTC. Translated, it gives CASSPRQDAYYEQYF. Variable domain in full (rest from reference TRBV9 and TRBJ2-7): DSGVTQTPKHLITATGQRVTLRCSPRSGDLSVYWYQQSLDQGLQFLIQYYNGEERAKGNILERFSAQQFPDLHSELNLSSLELGDSALYFCASSPRQDAYYEQYFGPGTRLTVT.

The chain uses TRBV28 and TRBJ1-5; 10 nucleotides agree with TRBD1. The CDR3 spans 15 residues. Germline V lookup: CDR1 MDHEN, CDR2 SYDVKM. Germline trimming cut 4 bases from V and 5 bases from J; bases unmatched to any gene: 5. The CDR3 bases are TGTGCCAGCAGTTCAAGGGGGACAGGGGATCAGCCCCAGCATTTT. It codes for CASSSRGTGDQPQHF. Looking up the rest from reference TRBV28 and TRBJ1-5 gives the full variable domain: DVKVTQSSRYLVKRTGEKVFLECVQDMDHENMFWYRQDPGLGLRLIYFSYDVKMKEKGDIPEGYSVSREKKERFSLILESASTNQTSMYLCASSSRGTGDQPQHFGDGTRLSIL.

V is TRBV5-5 and J is TRBJ2-5; 9 bases map to TRBD2. The CDR3 consists of 15 residues. The V gene's germline CDR1 is SGHKS and CDR2 YYEKEE (reference sequence). The trim removed 1 base at V and 2 bases at J, leaving 3 bases unmatched. The CDR3 protein is CASSLLAGDQETQYF. In DNA form, the CDR3 reads TGTGCCAGCAGCTTGTTAGCGGGGGATCAAGAGACCCAGTACTTC.

This clone appeared once. In DNA form, the CDR3 reads TGTGCCTGGACAGGTTCCTACGAGCAGTACTTC. It specifies CAWTGSYEQYF. The rearrangement joins TRBV30 to TRBJ2-7, with no clear D. V lost 4 bases to trimming and J lost 1 base, with 5 bases between them. The germline CDR1 and CDR2 sequences are GTSNPN and SVGIG (reference sequence). The CDR3 is 11 amino acids.

This clone was picked up one time. This rearrangement joins TRBV4-1 to TRBJ2-1; 9 positions agree with TRBD1. Germline V gene data show CDR1 as MGHRA and CDR2 as YSYEKL. The CDR3 totals 17 residues. The V segment lost 0 bases and the J segment 7 bases; nucleotides outside the gene matches: 10. The CDR3: CASSQDFGTGILNEQFF. Written as DNA, the CDR3 is TGCGCCAGCAGCCAAGATTTCGGGACAGGGATATTAAATGAGCAGTTCTTC.

The CDR3 loop is CASSQENRPSGANVLTF. For the CDR3, the DNA is TGTGCCAGCAGCCAAGAGAACAGACCCTCTGGGGCCAACGTCCTGACTTTC. The chain couples TRBV14 to TRBJ2-6; D is undetermined. This CDR3 has 17 residues. V was clipped by 0 bases and J by 0 bases, with 9 bases between them. Germline V gives CDR1 SGHDN, CDR2 FVKESK.

The gene calls are TRBV5-6 and TRBJ2-5, with D perhaps matching TRBD1 (7 bases). V lost 4 bases to trimming and J lost 5 bases, with 15 bases between them. There are 14 residues in the CDR3. In germline, CDR1 is SGHDT, CDR2 YYEEEE. The CDR3 nucleotides are TGTGCCAGCAGCCAGCAGGGGGGCGGGGAGACCCAGTACTTC. Its protein is CASSQQGGGETQYF.

The chain links TRBV15 to TRBJ2-3, with D possibly matching TRBD2 (6 bases). CDR1 is LNHNV and CDR2 is YYDKDF in the germline V gene (reference sequence). V was shortened by 5 bases and J by 2 bases, with 14 bases between the two germline ends. The CDR3 consists of 15 residues. This chain's CDR3 is CATSLPGGDTDTQYF. Here the CDR3 DNA reads TGTGCCACCAGCTTACCCGGGGGAGACACAGATACGCAGTATTTT.

The chain uses TRBV5-1 and TRBJ2-3; D is possibly TRBD1 (6 bases). In germline, CDR1 is SGHRS, CDR2 YFSETQ. Trimming removed 0 bases at V and 0 bases at J, with 8 bases between. This CDR3 contains 15 residues. The CDR3 loop is CASSLAGQSTDTQYF. The DNA for the CDR3 is TGCGCCAGCAGCTTGGCCGGACAGAGCACAGATACGCAGTATTTT.

The chain is built from TRBV4-1 and TRBJ2-6; tentatively, D is TRBD1 (5 bases). This CDR3 region has 16 residues. The germline V gene has CDR1 MGHRA and CDR2 YSYEKL. V lost 0 bases and J lost 4, with 10 bases in between. CDR3 sequence reads: CASSQDTGTGANVLTF. CDR3 nucleotide sequence: TGCGCCAGCAGCCAAGATACAGGAACCGGGGCCAACGTCCTGACTTTC.

V and J are TRBV18 and TRBJ2-7; D is possibly TRBD2 (6 bases). Germline CDR1 KGHSH, CDR2 LQKENI. This CDR3 comprises 12 residues. Trimming cost V 3 bases and J 7 bases, with 10 bases left between them. The CDR3: CASSPAGREQYF. For the CDR3, the DNA is TGTGCCAGCTCACCGGCGGGGAGGGAGCAGTACTTC.

The sample holds one count of this clone. The chain employs TRBV6-6 and TRBJ2-2; D is ambiguous. Germline V gives CDR1 MNHNY, CDR2 SVGAGI (reference sequence). The CDR3 runs 15 residues. V was clipped by 7 bases and J by 4 bases, with 16 bases between them. CDR3 protein: CASTYSAFSTGELFF. Written as DNA, the CDR3 is TGTGCCAGCACCTACAGTGCGTTTAGCACCGGGGAGCTGTTTTTT.

The chain uses TRBV2 and TRBJ2-1; D unresolved. Germline V gene data show CDR1 as SNHLY and CDR2 as FYNNEI. V shed 7 bases and J shed 5 bases, with 9 bases lying between them. The CDR3 spans 12 residues. The CDR3 coding sequence is TGTGCCAGCATGGGCAGCAACAATGAGCAGTTCTTC. Amino acid sequence: CASMGSNNEQFF.

V is TRBV2 and J is TRBJ2-7; possible D gene TRBD2, 5 bases. CDR1 and CDR2 (germline): SNHLY, FYNNEI. Trimming left V 4 bases short and J 2 bases short, with 12 bases between. The CDR3 contains 14 residues. The CDR3 here is CASSGGEEAYEQYV. Here the CDR3 DNA reads TGTGCCAGCAGTGGAGGAGAGGAGGCCTACGAGCAGTACGTC.

The chain recombines TRBV28 with TRBJ1-5; D is unclear. Looked up from germline, CDR1 is MDHEN and CDR2 is SYDVKM. The V and J ends lost 3 bases and 6 bases respectively, with 15 bases between them. This CDR3 spans 15 amino acids. For the CDR3, the DNA is TGTGCCAGCAGTTTCCGTGTGCCGGGATCTCAGCCCCAGCATTTT. This gives the protein CASSFRVPGSQPQHF.

This chain joins TRBV4-2 and TRBJ1-6; D remains unclear. The CDR3 is 15 amino acids. The V and J ends lost 1 base and 7 bases respectively, with 11 bases between them. The germline V gene has CDR1 LGHNA and CDR2 YNFKEQ. For the CDR3, the DNA is TGTGCCAGCAGCCAAGTACAGTTATTGAATTCACCCCTCCACTTT. Protein: CASSQVQLLNSPLHF.

This chain links TRBV23-1 with TRBJ2-7, with 8 positions matching TRBD1. TRBV23-1 is marked as an open reading frame, function uncertain. V lost 5 bases, J lost 6 bases, and 15 bases stayed unmatched. This CDR3 contains 16 residues. This CDR3 is CASSSSDRGWGSEQYV. CDR3 bases: TGCGCCAGCAGTTCATCTGACAGGGGCTGGGGCAGCGAGCAGTACGTC.

This chain links TRBV5-1 with TRBJ1-1; D not certain. Trimming removed 7 bases at V and 3 bases at J, with 16 bases between. The germline gives CDR1 SGHRS, CDR2 YFSETQ. There are 14 residues in the CDR3. The CDR3 coding sequence is TGCGCCAGCTCCCGGGTATCGTATGACACTGAAGCTTTCTTT. Translating it yields CASSRVSYDTEAFF.

The rearrangement uses TRBV27 and TRBJ2-5; D might be TRBD2 (7 bases). This CDR3 comprises 14 residues. V was shortened by 3 bases and J by 5 bases, with 13 bases between the two germline ends. Germline assignment: CDR1 MNHEY and CDR2 SMNVEV (reference sequence). The CDR3 region is CASSLWGGAETQYF. CDR3 DNA: TGTGCCAGCAGTTTGTGGGGGGGGGCGGAGACCCAGTACTTC.

The rearrangement links TRBV6-1 to TRBJ2-3; D remains unclear. The CDR3 runs 11 residues. Between the trimmed V and J ends, which lost 1 base and 8 bases, there was a span of 4 bases. Germline V CDR1 and CDR2: MNHNS, SASEGT. This CDR3 reads CASSEVGTQYF. The CDR3 coding sequence is TGTGCCAGCAGTGAAGTCGGTACGCAGTATTTT.